What follows are 9 T cell receptor beta chains derived from one specimen sequenced in a study of OX40 agonist ivuxolimab in advanced cancers. Repertoires were generated with immunoSEQ multiplex PCR, while TCRdb's copy carries only in-frame clones and drops some. The table lists some 98,000 clones, roughly 93% of them singletons. The sample consisted of CD4+ or CD8+ T cells sorted from blood, taken in a trial of the OX40 agonist ivuxolimab. These receptors came from an adult with an advanced solid tumor such as melanoma, head and neck, liver or kidney cancer.

The rearrangement links TRBV5-1 to TRBJ2-1; unclear D gene. This CDR3 spans 14 amino acids. V was clipped by 1 base and J by 12 bases, with 17 bases between them. Germline CDR1 reads SGHRS; CDR2 reads YFSETQ. The CDR3 loop reads CASSLFSISFGQFF. CDR3 sequence (DNA): TGCGCCAGCAGCTTGTTCTCCATATCTTTTGGGCAGTTCTTC.

This clone has just a few counts. The J gene is TRBJ1-5, the V gene TRBV5-1, with D possibly being TRBD1 (5 bases). The CDR3 totals 15 residues. The V and J ends lost 0 bases and 10 bases respectively, with 17 bases between them. Germline assignment: CDR1 SGHRS and CDR2 YFSETQ. The chain's CDR3 is CASSLEGRGVGPQHF. The CDR3 coding sequence is TGCGCCAGCAGCTTGGAGGGGCGGGGAGTAGGACCCCAGCATTTT.

Here the CDR3 DNA reads TGCGCCAGCAGCTTGGTCCCTAGCGGGGATGAGCAGTTCTTC. It specifies CASSLVPSGDEQFF. The chain joins TRBV5-1 to TRBJ2-1; 9 positions match TRBD2. CDR1 SGHRS and CDR2 YFSETQ come from the germline V gene. The V segment lost 0 bases and the J segment 8 bases; nucleotides outside the gene matches: 3. The CDR3 sequence is 14 residues long.

The V gene is TRBV28, the J gene TRBJ1-5; 7 bases are shared with TRBD1. The J segment lost 2 bases and the V segment lost 3 bases, leaving 4 bases of the junction unmatched. The CDR3 extends over 15 amino acids. Germline-derived CDR1 and CDR2 are MDHEN and SYDVKM. CDR3 sequence reads: CASSLPGGGNQPQHF. The CDR3 region has the DNA TGTGCCAGCAGTTTGCCAGGGGGTGGCAATCAGCCCCAGCATTTT.

The chain recombines TRBV27 with TRBJ2-3; a possible D gene is TRBD1 (6 bases). Germline lookup yields CDR1 MNHEY and CDR2 SMNVEV (reference sequence). The CDR3 runs to 14 residues. V lost 1 base to trimming and J lost 4 bases, with 9 bases between them. The CDR3 DNA sequence: TGTGCCAGCAGTTTATTCAGGGGAGCAGATACGCAGTATTTT. It codes for CASSLFRGADTQYF.

V usage is TRBV28 and J usage is TRBJ1-6; D not resolved. There are 14 residues in the CDR3. Trimming took off 5 bases at V and 3 bases at J, with 8 bases between the two ends. Germline values: CDR1 MDHEN, CDR2 SYDVKM. The CDR3 protein is CASSLGGYNSPLHF. The CDR3 bases are TGTGCCAGCAGTCTTGGTGGCTATAATTCACCCCTCCACTTT. Looking up the rest from reference TRBV28 and TRBJ1-6 gives the full variable domain: DVKVTQSSRYLVKRTGEKVFLECVQDMDHENMFWYRQDPGLGLRLIYFSYDVKMKEKGDIPEGYSVSREKKERFSLILESASTNQTSMYLCASSLGGYNSPLHFGNGTRLTVT.

The chain uses TRBV20-1 and TRBJ2-3; D call uncertain. Germline V CDR1 and CDR2: DFQATT, SNEGSKA (reference sequence). The CDR3 covers 10 residues. The germline V and J ends were trimmed by 3 bases and 4 bases, with 2 bases remaining between them. In DNA form, the CDR3 reads TGCAGTGCTAGCCCAGATACGCAGTATTTT. As protein: CSASPDTQYF.

CDR3 DNA sequence: TGTGCCAGCATGGGAGGGGGCGGGGAGACCCAGTACTTC. It yields the protein CASMGGGGETQYF. V is TRBV10-3 and J is TRBJ2-5; D could derive from TRBD1 or TRBD2 (7 bases each). Trimming removed 10 bases at V and 5 bases at J, with 17 bases between. The CDR3 totals 13 residues. CDR1 ENHRY and CDR2 SYGVKD come from the germline V gene.

The rearrangement uses TRBV11-3 and TRBJ2-1, with 7 bases that match TRBD2. This CDR3 is built from 17 residues. Germline V gene sequence: CDR1 SGHNT, CDR2 YENEEA. Germline trimming cut 4 bases from V and 3 bases from J; bases unmatched to any gene: 12. The CDR3 region is CASSSYLQREYYNEQFF. CDR3 nucleotides: TGTGCCAGCAGCTCCTATTTACAGCGGGAATACTACAATGAGCAGTTCTTC.